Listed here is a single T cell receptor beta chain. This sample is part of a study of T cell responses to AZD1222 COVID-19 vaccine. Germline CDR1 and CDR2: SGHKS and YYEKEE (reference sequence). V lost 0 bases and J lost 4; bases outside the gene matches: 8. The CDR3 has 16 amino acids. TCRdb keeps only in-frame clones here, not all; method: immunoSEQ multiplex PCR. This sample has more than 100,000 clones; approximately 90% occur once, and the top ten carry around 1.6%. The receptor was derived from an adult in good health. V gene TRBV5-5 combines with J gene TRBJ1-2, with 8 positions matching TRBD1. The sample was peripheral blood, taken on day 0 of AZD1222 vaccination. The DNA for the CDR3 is TGTGCCAGCAGCTTGGGCAGGGGGCGAACGGGCTATGGCTACACCTTC. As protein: CASSLGRGRTGYGYTF.